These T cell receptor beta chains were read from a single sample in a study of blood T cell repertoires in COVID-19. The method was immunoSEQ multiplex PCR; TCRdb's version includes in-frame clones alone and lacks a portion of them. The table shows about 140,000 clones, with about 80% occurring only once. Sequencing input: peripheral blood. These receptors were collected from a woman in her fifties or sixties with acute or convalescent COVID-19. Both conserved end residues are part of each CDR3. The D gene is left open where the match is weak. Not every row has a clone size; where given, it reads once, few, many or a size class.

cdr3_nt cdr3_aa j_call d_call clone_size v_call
TGTGCCAGCTCACCTGTTCCAGCGGGAGGGTCTTCCTACAATGAGCAGTTCTTC CASSPVPAGGSSYNEQFF TRBJ2-1 TRBD2 - TRBV18
TGTGCCAGTAGGCGGGAGGGCCTTTCGGCCCAGTACTTC CASRREGLSAQYF TRBJ2-5 TRBD2 - TRBV2
TGTGCCACCAGTTGGAGTTCTGGGGCCAACGTCCTGACTTTC CATSWSSGANVLTF TRBJ2-6 - - TRBV15
TGTGCCAGGCCGGGACAGGGGGCATTACGGGATAATTCACCCCTCCACTTT CARPGQGALRDNSPLHF TRBJ1-6 TRBD1 - TRBV24-1
TGTGCCAGCAGAGGGACTAGCGGGAGGGCCCCCCACAATGAGCAGTTCTTC CASRGTSGRAPHNEQFF TRBJ2-1 TRBD2 once TRBV28
TGTGCCAGCAGCATCAGGACTAGCGGGAGGGCTACCACGGCCCATGAGCAGTTCTTC CASSIRTSGRATTAHEQFF TRBJ2-1 TRBD2 - TRBV7-6
TGTGCCAGCAGCGTAGGGAACCCGGGGACAGGGGGCTTTGGTGAAGCTTTCTTT CASSVGNPGTGGFGEAFF TRBJ1-1 TRBD1 few TRBV9
TGTGCCAGTAGTACAGGTAACACTGAAGCTTTCTTT CASSTGNTEAFF TRBJ1-1 - - TRBV19
TGTGCCAGCAGTTTACTAGCGGCCTACGAGCAGTACTTC CASSLLAAYEQYF TRBJ2-7 TRBD2 - TRBV12-3/TRBV12-4
TGTGCCAGCAGTTATAGCGATTACTACAATGAGCAGTTCTTC CASSYSDYYNEQFF TRBJ2-1 - - TRBV27
TGTGCCAGCAGCCGGGGTGGGACTACTAGGGTAGAGACCCAGTACTTC CASSRGGTTRVETQYF TRBJ2-5 TRBD2 - TRBV5-4
TGTGCCAGCAGCCAAGGCGGAGGCGGGACAGATACGCAGTATTTT CASSQGGGGTDTQYF TRBJ2-3 - - TRBV3-1/TRBV3-2
TGTGCCAGCAGCCAAGGGGACATTTCCAACTATGGCTACACCTTC CASSQGDISNYGYTF TRBJ1-2 - few TRBV4-2
TGTGCCAGCAGTCGTACAGGGGGCGGATCACCCCTCCACTTT CASSRTGGGSPLHF TRBJ1-6 TRBD1 - TRBV6-6
TGTGCCAGCAGTGAGTTGGGAGGGCGGGGGGCCACAGATACGCAGTATTTT CASSELGGRGATDTQYF TRBJ2-3 TRBD2 - TRBV6-1
TGTGCCAGCAGCGTAGCTGGCCAGAAAGAGACCCAGTACTTC CASSVAGQKETQYF TRBJ2-5 - - TRBV9
TGTGCCAGCAGTGACGCTAGACAGAAGACAGATAGCCCCACAGATACGCAGTATTTT CASSDARQKTDSPTDTQYF TRBJ2-3 - once TRBV6-4
TGCGCCAGCAGCCAAGATAGCTTATCCTACAATGAGCAGTTCTTC CASSQDSLSYNEQFF TRBJ2-1 - - TRBV4-1
TGTGCCAGCAGTGAAAGCGGACAGTCCTACGAGCAGTACTTC CASSESGQSYEQYF TRBJ2-7 - once TRBV2
TGCGCCAGCAGCACTCAGACTAGCGGGAGGCCCTACAATGAGCAGTTCTTC CASSTQTSGRPYNEQFF TRBJ2-1 TRBD2 - TRBV5-1
TGTGCCACCGGACTAGCGGGAGCGGGGCAGTTCTTC CATGLAGAGQFF TRBJ2-1 TRBD2 - TRBV6-6
TGTGCCTGGAGTGTGCCCACGTTGAGAGATACGCAGTATTTT CAWSVPTLRDTQYF TRBJ2-3 - - TRBV30
TGCGCCAGCAGATGGGGACAGGGGGGTACTGAAGCTTTCTTT CASRWGQGGTEAFF TRBJ1-1 TRBD1 - TRBV10-1
TGTGCCAGCAGTCCCGACAGGGGGGTGTACTTC CASSPDRGVYF TRBJ2-4 TRBD1 - TRBV12-3/TRBV12-4
TGTGCCAGCAGTGATCCTAGCGGGGCCTACGAGCAGTACTTC CASSDPSGAYEQYF TRBJ2-7 TRBD2 - TRBV28
TGTGCCAGCAGGAGGGACAGGGGAGGCTACACCTTC CASRRDRGGYTF TRBJ1-2 TRBD1 - TRBV6-5
TGTGCCAGCAGCTACGAGACTAGCGGGGGGAGCACAGATACGCAGTATTTT CASSYETSGGSTDTQYF TRBJ2-3 TRBD2 - TRBV7-8
TGTGCCAGCAGCACCGGGCCGTCGCGGGGTCTACCCGGGCGCAATGAGCAGTTCTTC CASSTGPSRGLPGRNEQFF TRBJ2-1 - - TRBV12-1
TGTGCCAGCAGTTGGTCTAGCGGAACCCCCTACGAGCAGTACTTC CASSWSSGTPYEQYF TRBJ2-7 TRBD2 - TRBV28
TGTGCCAGCAGCGGACTCCTTGAGAATGAAAAACTGTTTTTT CASSGLLENEKLFF TRBJ1-4 - - TRBV2
TGTGCCAGCAGTTCCACAGGGGCTCCGTTCTATGGCTACACCTTC CASSSTGAPFYGYTF TRBJ1-2 TRBD1 - TRBV28
TGTGCCAGCAGACCGTCTGGGGGGGTGAACAATCAGCCCCAGCATTTT CASRPSGGVNNQPQHF TRBJ1-5 - - TRBV27
TGTGCCAGTAGCTCTATAGGAGGAACCGCTGTTCGGGGCTACACCTTC CASSSIGGTAVRGYTF TRBJ1-2 - - TRBV19
TGTGCCACCAGCAGGGTCCAGACAGCCACCTATGGCTACACCTTC CATSRVQTATYGYTF TRBJ1-2 - - TRBV15
TGTGCCAGCAGCTTACTAGCGCTCCAACAAGAGACCCAGTACTTC CASSLLALQQETQYF TRBJ2-5 - once TRBV7-2
TGTGCCAGCAGTGGGACAGGGAGGGAAGGTTCACCCCTCCACTTT CASSGTGREGSPLHF TRBJ1-6 TRBD1 - TRBV2
TGTGCCAGCTCACCACCGCGACAGGGGATTAATGAAAAACTGTTTTTT CASSPPRQGINEKLFF TRBJ1-4 TRBD1 - TRBV18
TGTGCCAGCAGCTTGGGGTCTTACCCCTCGGGGACTGAAGCTTTCTTT CASSLGSYPSGTEAFF TRBJ1-1 - few TRBV28
TGTGCCAGCAGCTTCGACAGGGAGGTTCAGCCCCAGCATTTT CASSFDREVQPQHF TRBJ1-5 TRBD1 - TRBV7-2
TGTGCCAGCAGTTTATCGGGACAGGGATGGTACGAGCAGTACTTC CASSLSGQGWYEQYF TRBJ2-7 TRBD1 once TRBV27
TGTGCCAGCAGTTTAGTCCTTAGCAATCAGCCCCAGCATTTT CASSLVLSNQPQHF TRBJ1-5 - - TRBV28
TGTGCCAGTAGTATTGCGGTCCACGTTGGAAACACCATATATTTT CASSIAVHVGNTIYF TRBJ1-3 - - TRBV19
TGCAGTGCTAGTGTGACAGTCAGTAGTGAGCAGTTCTTC CSASVTVSSEQFF TRBJ2-1 - - TRBV20-1
TGTGCCAGCAGCGAGGGACAGGAGCTCCCCCAGTACTTC CASSEGQELPQYF TRBJ2-7 TRBD1 - TRBV9
TGCAGCGGCCGGGGGGGCGCTGAAGCTTTCTTT CSGRGGAEAFF TRBJ1-1 - - TRBV29-1
TGTGCCAGCACCCTGTCCAATTTGAGGTACACCTTC CASTLSNLRYTF TRBJ1-2 - - TRBV12-3/TRBV12-4
TGTGCCAGCAGCCAGAGGGGGAGGGATGAGCAGTTCTTC CASSQRGRDEQFF TRBJ2-1 - - TRBV3-1/TRBV3-2
TGTGCCAGTCCGGGGAACACTGAAGCTTTCTTT CASPGNTEAFF TRBJ1-1 - - TRBV28
TGTGCCAGCACGAAGAGAGAGGCGGAAGGCTACACCTTC CASTKREAEGYTF TRBJ1-2 - - TRBV7-8
TGTGCCAGTAGTATAGATTCATCCGGGACTTGGGGGCCCCAGCATTTT CASSIDSSGTWGPQHF TRBJ1-5 - - TRBV19
TGTGCCAGCAGCTCAGGGACTAGTACCAATGAGCAGTTCTTC CASSSGTSTNEQFF TRBJ2-1 TRBD2 - TRBV11-3
TGTGCCAGCAGGGACAGGGGTAATGAAAAACTGTTTTTT CASRDRGNEKLFF TRBJ1-4 TRBD1 - TRBV3-1/TRBV3-2
TGTGCCAGTCGACAGGGGGCGGTCGATTCACCCCTCCACTTT CASRQGAVDSPLHF TRBJ1-6 TRBD1 - TRBV2
TGTGCCAGCAGCCCTCAGGGACAGAGCTCCTACGAGCAGTACTTC CASSPQGQSSYEQYF TRBJ2-7 TRBD1 - TRBV9
TGTGCCAGCAGCCAGTCAACTAATGAAAAACTGTTTTTT CASSQSTNEKLFF TRBJ1-4 - - TRBV12-3/TRBV12-4
TGTGCCAGCTGCACGACAGGGGCCTTTTACGAGCAGTACTTC CASCTTGAFYEQYF TRBJ2-7 TRBD1 once TRBV28
TGTGCCAGCAGCTTACGGGCGGGCGAGCAGTACTTC CASSLRAGEQYF TRBJ2-7 - once TRBV7-8